The 15 T cell receptor beta chains listed next were all sequenced from one sample in a study of blood T cell repertoires in COVID-19. Profiled with immunoSEQ multiplex PCR; TCRdb holds only in-frame clones, not every one. The sample consists of more than 300,000 clones, roughly 92% of them appearing once. The sample was PBMCs or T cells enriched from blood (not recorded which). These TCRs come from a woman in her thirties or forties who had been exposed to COVID-19.

The V and J genes are TRBV10-3 and TRBJ2-7, with 10 positions matching TRBD1. Germline loops: CDR1 ENHRY, CDR2 SYGVKD. V gave up 3 bases and J gave up 6 bases; unmatched junction bases: 11. The CDR3 runs to 16 residues. CDR3 protein: CAISDPTGTGAREQYF. CDR3 nucleotide sequence: TGTGCCATCAGTGACCCGACCGGGACAGGGGCGCGCGAGCAGTACTTC.

This sequence joins TRBV9 and TRBJ2-2; D may be TRBD1 (5 bases). Trimming shortened V by 1 base and J by 7 bases, and 8 bases separated the two germline ends. The germline gives CDR1 SGDLS, CDR2 YYNGEE. The CDR3 loop spans 13 amino acids. This CDR3 reads CASSVWGDGELFF. As DNA, the CDR3 is TGTGCCAGCAGCGTATGGGGCGACGGGGAGCTGTTTTTT.

The V call is TRBV30, the J call TRBJ1-6; TRBD1 might be the D (6 bases). Germline V CDR1 and CDR2: GTSNPN, SVGIG (reference sequence). With 5 bases removed from V and 7 bases from J, the gap between germline ends came to 9 bases. This CDR3 comprises 12 residues. This CDR3 reads CAWDRRNSPLHF. Here the CDR3 DNA reads TGTGCCTGGGACAGGAGAAATTCACCCCTCCACTTT.

The CDR3 sequence is CASSLRATGELFF. The CDR3 DNA follows: TGTGCCAGCAGCCTCAGGGCAACGGGGGAGCTGTTTTTT. The V gene is TRBV3-1 (or the pseudogene TRBV3-2), the J gene TRBJ2-2, with a weak D call TRBD1 (5 bases). The CDR3 runs to 13 residues. Per germline, CDR1 LGHDT and CDR2 YNNKEL (reference sequence). With 4 bases removed from V and 8 bases from J, the gap between germline ends came to 11 bases.

This chain joins TRBV27 and TRBJ1-2, with D hard to call. This CDR3 has 13 residues. V lost 6 bases to trimming and J lost 8 bases, with 16 bases between them. Germline CDR1 and CDR2: MNHEY and SMNVEV (reference sequence). Here the CDR3 reads CASSQDTRGGYTF. The CDR3 coding sequence is TGTGCCAGCAGCCAGGATACGCGGGGAGGCTACACCTTC.

This chain links TRBV3-1 (or the pseudogene TRBV3-2) with TRBJ1-3; 7 bases match TRBD1. Germline V gene data show CDR1 as LGHDT and CDR2 as YNNKEL (reference sequence). The CDR3 has 14 amino acids. Unmatched junction bases numbered 8, after V lost 7 bases and J lost 5 bases. The CDR3 region has the DNA TGTGCCAGCATCGGAGGGGGCAGGCGAAACACCATATATTTT. This sequence encodes CASIGGGRRNTIYF.

V usage is TRBV30 and J usage is TRBJ1-2; 7 nucleotides match TRBD1. V was pared by 1 base and J by 5 bases, with 10 bases of the junction left unmatched. The CDR3 is 15 amino acids. Germline V lookup: CDR1 GTSNPN, CDR2 SVGIG (reference sequence). CDR3 DNA sequence: TGTGCCTGGAGTGCCCCTCCACAGGGGAGGTATGGCTACACCTTC. Residues: CAWSAPPQGRYGYTF.

This rearrangement joins TRBV5-5 to TRBJ1-5; no firm D call. This CDR3 has 13 amino acids. Per the germline V gene, CDR1 is SGHKS and CDR2 is YYEKEE (reference sequence). Deletions cut 1 base from V and 1 base from J, with 3 bases between. In DNA form, the CDR3 reads TGTGCCAGCAGCTTGAGCAGCAATCAGCCCCAGCATTTT. Translation: CASSLSSNQPQHF.

On this clone itself: Other DNA sequences from this sample encode an identical CDR3 as well. In DNA form, the CDR3 reads TGTGCCAGCACCCTTGGACAGGGAAATTCACCCCTCCACTTT. The encoded protein is CASTLGQGNSPLHF. The rearrangement uses TRBV7-9 and TRBJ1-6; 8 nucleotides line up with TRBD1. CDR1 is SEHNR and CDR2 is FQNEAQ in the germline V gene (reference sequence). CDR3 length: 14 amino acids. V lost 7 bases, J lost 7 bases, and 6 bases stayed unmatched.

The chain joins TRBV14 to TRBJ2-1, with 11 bases that match TRBD2. Germline V gene lookup returns CDR1 SGHDN and CDR2 FVKESK. This CDR3 is built from 16 residues. J was trimmed by 6 bases and V by 4 bases; bases with no gene match: 8. CDR3 sequence: CASSLRLAGTTNEQFF. The CDR3 nucleotides are TGTGCCAGCAGCCTCCGACTAGCGGGAACCACCAATGAGCAGTTCTTC. Drawing the rest from reference TRBV14 and TRBJ2-1, the complete variable domain is EAGVTQFPSHSVIEKGQTVTLRCDPISGHDNLYWYRRVMGKEIKFLLHFVKESKQDESGMPNNRFLAERTGGTYSTLKVQPAELEDSGVYFCASSLRLAGTTNEQFFGPGTRLTVL.

Regarding this clone: This sample includes further DNA sequences coding for the same CDR3. This chain links TRBV7-2 with TRBJ1-2; 7 nucleotides align to TRBD1. Unmatched junction bases numbered 4, after V lost 1 base and J lost 5 bases. In germline, CDR1 is SGHTA, CDR2 FQGNSA. The length of the CDR3 is 14 residues. The CDR3 region has the DNA TGTGCCAGCAGCTTAGGACAGGGCCCATATGGCTACACCTTC. Amino acid sequence: CASSLGQGPYGYTF.

The chain recombines TRBV7-3 with TRBJ1-2, with D possibly TRBD1 on 6 matching bases. CDR3 size: 13 residues. V was shortened by 6 bases and J by 3 bases, with 11 bases between the two germline ends. Germline V gives CDR1 SGHTA, CDR2 FQGTGA. The DNA of the CDR3 is TGTGCCAGCAGTAGAACAGGGTACTATGGCTACACCTTC. It is translated as CASSRTGYYGYTF.

The gene calls are TRBV10-3 and TRBJ2-2; tentatively, D is TRBD2 (7 bases). V was shortened by 0 bases and J by 3 bases, with 14 bases between the two germline ends. This CDR3 comprises 17 residues. From germline, CDR1 is ENHRY and CDR2 SYGVKD. The CDR3 here is CAISESRGGLYTGELFF. The CDR3 DNA sequence: TGTGCCATCAGTGAGTCGAGGGGGGGTTTGTACACCGGGGAGCTGTTTTTT.

This sequence joins TRBV3-1 (or the pseudogene TRBV3-2) and TRBJ2-1, with TRBD2 identical over 7 bases. The CDR3 is 16 residues long. The germline gives CDR1 LGHDT, CDR2 YNNKEL (reference sequence). Losses at the gene ends were 6 bases for V and 3 bases for J; bases not matched to a gene: 11. The CDR3 DNA sequence: TGTGCCAGCAGACGAGATGCTAGCGGACACTACAATGAGCAGTTCTTC. Encoded protein: CASRRDASGHYNEQFF.

The rearrangement links TRBV12-3 or TRBV12-4 to TRBJ1-2, with D uncertain. V lost 0 bases, J lost 8 bases, and 4 bases lay in between. The CDR3 loop spans 11 amino acids. The CDR3 region is CASSLALGYTF. The CDR3 DNA is TGTGCCAGCAGTTTAGCGCTAGGCTACACCTTC.